This T cell receptor beta chain appears in the sequencing data of a study of TIL therapy for anti-PD-1-resistant metastatic lung cancer. Time point: pre-treatment sample, taken before nivolumab and TIL therapy. In regard to this clone: Its target is unknown.

Study observations and caveats: Patients were highly selected, enriched for treatment-naive, never-smoker and oncogene-addicted cases.

V lost 7 bases, J lost 10 bases, and 11 bases lay in between. The germline gives CDR1 WSHSY, CDR2 SAAADI. This CDR3 is 11 amino acids long. Sequencing used immunoSEQ v3. Survey-level samples got 1.5 million to 2 million read pairs; deep-level samples got about 5-6.5 million. TCRdb keeps only in-frame clones here, not all; method: immunoSEQ multiplex PCR. The table shows 50,000 to 60,000 clones, with approximately 75% occurring only once. Specimen: blood, collected at baseline. This chain uses TRBV10-2 with TRBJ2-1; the D is unclear. The source of this sequence is a person between 30 and 79 years old with non-small cell lung cancer. CDR3 loop: CASTPSREQFF. The CDR3 coding sequence is TGCGCCAGCACCCCGTCAAGGGAGCAGTTCTTC.